The 9 T cell receptor beta chains reported below all come from one sample, sequenced in a study of shared clonotypes between healthy human individuals (TCRdb year 2020). The receptor library was made with the immunoSEQ multiplex PCR assay. TCRdb provides this immuneACCESS table in a form limited to in-frame rearrangements. Some clones are lacking; in checked studies, under half of them reflect an unresolved V gene, and why the rest are absent is not known. The table for this sample lists fewer than 1.8 million clones; approximately 98.5% of them were counted only once. The top ten constitute over 0.3% of the sample. Material: naive CD4+ T cells sorted from blood. This specimen's cell subset or site label, per the study, means: CD45RA+ positively selected. The receptors were gathered from a man between 25 and 39 years old in good health.

The J gene is TRBJ1-3, the V gene TRBV6-5; D is unresolved. CDR3 length: 15 residues. Trimming stripped 6 bases from V and 4 bases from J, with 16 bases between. The germline CDR1 and CDR2 sequences are MNHEY and SVGAGI. This CDR3 is CASRSLGTLGNTIYF. CDR3 DNA sequence: TGTGCCAGCAGGTCCCTGGGTACATTAGGAAACACCATATATTTT.

The chain has TRBV7-2 and TRBJ1-2, with D perhaps matching TRBD1 (6 bases). Per the germline V gene, CDR1 is SGHTA and CDR2 is FQGNSA. The CDR3 sequence is 15 residues long. Trimming pared 2 bases from V and 4 bases from J, leaving 14 bases between. The CDR3 DNA is TGTGCCAGCAGCTTAAGGGGACAACCAACCTATGGCTACACCTTC. Residues: CASSLRGQPTYGYTF. Drawing the rest from reference TRBV7-2 and TRBJ1-2, the complete variable domain is GAGVSQSPSNKVTEKGKDVELRCDPISGHTALYWYRQSLGQGLEFLIYFQGNSAPDKSGLPSDRFSAERTGGSVSTLTIQRTQQEDSAVYLCASSLRGQPTYGYTFGSGTRLTVV.

As concerns this clone: Within the sample, other DNA sequences also encode this same CDR3. J is TRBJ2-1 and V is TRBV18; a possible D gene is TRBD1 (5 bases). The CDR3 covers 16 residues. The V end lost 1 base, the J end lost 0 bases, and 10 bases lay between the germline ends. Germline loops: CDR1 KGHSH, CDR2 LQKENI. The CDR3 nucleotides are TGTGCCAGCTCACCACTAGGGGATAGCTCCTACAATGAGCAGTTCTTC. It yields the protein CASSPLGDSSYNEQFF.

This clone has only one observation. The chain employs TRBV18 and TRBJ2-3; 13 nucleotides line up with TRBD2. The CDR3 is made up of 16 amino acids. Germline CDR1 reads KGHSH; CDR2 reads LQKENI. V shed 2 bases and J 6 bases; nucleotides not matched to a gene: 5. In DNA form, the CDR3 reads TGTGCCAGCTCACCAAGGACTAGCGGGAGACCTGATACGCAGTATTTT. As protein: CASSPRTSGRPDTQYF.

The gene calls are TRBV19 and TRBJ2-3; D may be TRBD2 (6 bases). Germline assignment: CDR1 LNHDA and CDR2 SQIVND (reference sequence). V lost 3 bases to trimming and J lost 0 bases, with 22 bases between them. The CDR3 covers 19 residues. CDR3 loop: CASSIRGDWLIKSTDTQYF. In nucleotides, the CDR3 is TGTGCCAGTAGTATCCGTGGGGACTGGCTGATAAAGAGCACAGATACGCAGTATTTT.

This clone has just one count. Other DNA variants within this sample encode the same CDR3. This chain connects TRBV11-3 to TRBJ2-1; D uncertain. The germline gives CDR1 SGHNT, CDR2 YENEEA. The V end lost 1 base, the J end lost 4 bases, and 5 bases lay between the germline ends. The CDR3 spans 13 residues. The CDR3 DNA follows: TGTGCCAGCAGCTTAGGGGATTACAATGAGCAGTTCTTC. It specifies CASSLGDYNEQFF.

The V and J genes are TRBV28 and TRBJ2-5; D remains unclear. In germline, CDR1 is MDHEN, CDR2 SYDVKM. V dropped 6 bases and J dropped 1 base, with 12 bases sitting between them. The CDR3 runs to 14 residues. CDR3 protein: CASSLSPIQETQYF. In DNA form, the CDR3 reads TGTGCCAGCAGCCTGTCCCCCATCCAAGAGACCCAGTACTTC.

The rearrangement links TRBV28 to TRBJ2-5; 8 nucleotides line up with TRBD2. Germline-derived CDR1 and CDR2 are MDHEN and SYDVKM. The CDR3 runs to 15 residues. The junction had 10 bases not matched to a gene; V was cut back by 6 bases and J by 4 bases. In DNA, the CDR3 is TGTGCCAGCAGCCTACCCGGGGGGGCCGGAGAGACCCAGTACTTC. Amino acids: CASSLPGGAGETQYF. Based on the CDR3 plus reference TRBV28 and TRBJ2-5, the full variable domain is DVKVTQSSRYLVKRTGEKVFLECVQDMDHENMFWYRQDPGLGLRLIYFSYDVKMKEKGDIPEGYSVSREKKERFSLILESASTNQTSMYLCASSLPGGAGETQYFGPGTRLLVL.

This chain links TRBV5-4 with TRBJ1-1, with a weak D call TRBD1 (5 bases). The CDR3 runs to 13 residues. The germline V gene encodes CDR1 SGHNT and CDR2 YYREEE (reference sequence). Trimming pared 5 bases from V and 0 bases from J, leaving 8 bases between. The CDR3 here is CASRTALNTEAFF. The CDR3, as DNA: TGTGCCAGCAGGACAGCCCTGAACACTGAAGCTTTCTTT. The complete variable domain, with remaining parts taken from reference TRBV5-4 and TRBJ1-1, reads ETGVTQSPTHLIKTRGQQVTLRCSSQSGHNTVSWYQQALGQGPQFIFQYYREEENGRGNFPPRFSGLQFPNYSSELNVNALELDDSALYLCASRTALNTEAFFGQGTRLTVV.